The next 2 T cell receptor beta chains were all read from a single sample in a study of human T cells and chemical hapten exposure. TCRdb independently ran MiXCR on the RACE reads; one entry per CDR3 protein. The profile shows under 200,000 distinct CDR3 sequences, approximately 14% of them singletons. Time point noted: patch test 1, 2 weeks after DPC sensitization. Specified treatment: therapeutic diphenylcyclopropenone sensitization with weekly scalp DPC. The material sequenced was whole blood, taken in connection with sensitization to the hapten diphenylcyclopropenone (DPC). The source is a woman aged 30 to 39 with alopecia areata. Some clones in this sample may be carry-over from other donors' samples.

This clonotype appeared many times. The chain carries TRBV3-1 and TRBJ2-1, with D unresolved. Trimming shortened V by 0 bases and J by 8 bases, and 2 bases separated the two germline ends. Germline CDR1 is LGHDT and CDR2 is YNNKEL (reference sequence). The CDR3 sequence is 11 residues long. The CDR3: CASSQEYEQFF. CDR3 sequence (DNA): TGTGCCAGCAGCCAAGAGTATGAGCAGTTCTTC.

The V call is TRBV6-1, the J call TRBJ2-6; TRBD1 is a possible D gene (6 bases). The V end was cut by 6 bases, the J end by 0 bases, with 18 bases between. This CDR3 is 18 amino acids long. In germline, CDR1 is MNHNS, CDR2 SASEGT. In DNA, the CDR3 is TGTGCCAGCAGCGGAAGGGGACAAACCAACTCTGGGGCCAACGTCCTGACTTTC. Translated, it gives CASSGRGQTNSGANVLTF.